The rows below give T cell receptor beta chains drawn from one sample of a study of cytomegalovirus exposure and HLA in healthy donors. Profiled with immunoSEQ multiplex PCR; TCRdb holds only in-frame clones, not every one. The repertoire consists of around 49,000 clones, with roughly nine tenths occurring once and the leading ten covering 1.4%. The sample comprised PBMCs. The receptors originated from a man between 18 and 29 years old in good health and CMV-seronegative. The CDR3 runs from the conserved cysteine through the conserved F or W. The D gene is left open where the match is weak. Clone sizes are given selectively: once, few, many, or a class where the clone is expanded.

cdr3_aa: CASRYPGAASNTEAFF
j_call: TRBJ1-1
clone_size: NA
v_call: TRBV28
d_call: NA

cdr3_aa: CASSPAGGLEQFF
j_call: TRBJ2-1
clone_size: NA
v_call: TRBV11-2
d_call: TRBD2

cdr3_aa: CASRLFDSFEQYF
j_call: TRBJ2-7
clone_size: once
v_call: TRBV11-3
d_call: NA

cdr3_aa: CASSLGSGYGYTF
j_call: TRBJ1-2
clone_size: NA
v_call: TRBV7-9
d_call: NA

cdr3_aa: CASSKTSGSGDTQYF
j_call: TRBJ2-3
clone_size: NA
v_call: TRBV6-4
d_call: NA

cdr3_aa: CASSDPRGSGYEQYF
j_call: TRBJ2-7
clone_size: NA
v_call: TRBV10-1
d_call: NA

cdr3_aa: CASSLGIQVSYEQYF
j_call: TRBJ2-7
clone_size: NA
v_call: TRBV5-1
d_call: NA

cdr3_aa: CSVDYSGDNDEKLFF
j_call: TRBJ1-4
clone_size: NA
v_call: TRBV29-1
d_call: NA

cdr3_aa: CASSLGTGAQKLFF
j_call: TRBJ1-4
clone_size: NA
v_call: TRBV28
d_call: TRBD1

cdr3_aa: CASSSQGIAEAFF
j_call: TRBJ1-1
clone_size: NA
v_call: TRBV5-1
d_call: NA

cdr3_aa: CASSPWQGANTGELFF
j_call: TRBJ2-2
clone_size: NA
v_call: TRBV28
d_call: TRBD1

cdr3_aa: CASSVGLADSYEQYF
j_call: TRBJ2-7
clone_size: once
v_call: TRBV9
d_call: TRBD2

cdr3_aa: CASSFGLAGGMNGEQFF
j_call: TRBJ2-1
clone_size: NA
v_call: TRBV5-1
d_call: TRBD2

cdr3_aa: CASSPPSGRRFF
j_call: TRBJ2-1
clone_size: NA
v_call: TRBV18
d_call: TRBD2

cdr3_aa: CASSLGTEPYEQYF
j_call: TRBJ2-7
clone_size: few
v_call: TRBV5-1
d_call: TRBD1

cdr3_aa: CASSLAKGVGQPQHF
j_call: TRBJ1-5
clone_size: NA
v_call: TRBV27
d_call: NA

cdr3_aa: CASSFARGELFF
j_call: TRBJ2-2
clone_size: NA
v_call: TRBV27
d_call: NA

cdr3_aa: CASSLQGGGTGRTGELFF
j_call: TRBJ2-2
clone_size: NA
v_call: TRBV11-2
d_call: TRBD1

cdr3_aa: CASSTPGQGWTEAFF
j_call: TRBJ1-1
clone_size: NA
v_call: TRBV28
d_call: TRBD1

cdr3_aa: CASSSRGGNTDTQYF
j_call: TRBJ2-3
clone_size: NA
v_call: TRBV7-6
d_call: NA

cdr3_aa: CASTPDGEETQYF
j_call: TRBJ2-5
clone_size: NA
v_call: TRBV5-1
d_call: NA

cdr3_aa: CASSSGQGEEQFF
j_call: TRBJ2-1
clone_size: NA
v_call: TRBV5-1
d_call: TRBD1

cdr3_aa: CASSPGQGPYEQYF
j_call: TRBJ2-7
clone_size: NA
v_call: TRBV7-8
d_call: TRBD1

cdr3_aa: CASSADREADNEQFF
j_call: TRBJ2-1
clone_size: NA
v_call: TRBV9
d_call: TRBD1

cdr3_aa: CSVPAGSVETQYF
j_call: TRBJ2-5
clone_size: NA
v_call: TRBV29-1
d_call: TRBD2

cdr3_aa: CASSQEPRINTGELFF
j_call: TRBJ2-2
clone_size: once
v_call: TRBV4-3
d_call: NA

cdr3_aa: CASREKGETDTQYF
j_call: TRBJ2-3
clone_size: NA
v_call: TRBV19
d_call: NA

cdr3_aa: CASRGQIVNTGELFF
j_call: TRBJ2-2
clone_size: NA
v_call: TRBV19
d_call: TRBD1

cdr3_aa: CASVGTVSNQPQHF
j_call: TRBJ1-5
clone_size: NA
v_call: TRBV27
d_call: TRBD1

cdr3_aa: CASDLGGRRTEAFF
j_call: TRBJ1-1
clone_size: NA
v_call: TRBV28
d_call: NA

cdr3_aa: CASSLNRVRELFF
j_call: TRBJ2-2
clone_size: NA
v_call: TRBV11-2
d_call: NA

cdr3_aa: CASSKIIAVLGGEQYF
j_call: TRBJ2-7
clone_size: NA
v_call: TRBV5-5
d_call: NA

cdr3_aa: CASSLNVWDRNNEQFF
j_call: TRBJ2-1
clone_size: NA
v_call: TRBV7-9
d_call: TRBD1

cdr3_aa: CASSFRQGGYNEKLFF
j_call: TRBJ1-4
clone_size: NA
v_call: TRBV5-4
d_call: TRBD1

cdr3_aa: CATGTGTLSTF
j_call: TRBJ1-2
clone_size: NA
v_call: TRBV10-3
d_call: TRBD1

cdr3_aa: CASSPPPGGRNQPQHF
j_call: TRBJ1-5
clone_size: NA
v_call: TRBV28
d_call: TRBD1

cdr3_aa: CASSFVAQQTSGRAYEQFF
j_call: TRBJ2-1
clone_size: NA
v_call: TRBV28
d_call: TRBD2

cdr3_aa: CASTIGGQGASGYTF
j_call: TRBJ1-2
clone_size: NA
v_call: TRBV10-2
d_call: TRBD1

cdr3_aa: CASSSVAGGHYNEQFF
j_call: TRBJ2-1
clone_size: NA
v_call: TRBV7-6
d_call: TRBD2

cdr3_aa: CATRGIWKGSYEQYF
j_call: TRBJ2-7
clone_size: NA
v_call: TRBV28
d_call: NA

cdr3_aa: CASSKQQGAVAYNEQFF
j_call: TRBJ2-1
clone_size: NA
v_call: TRBV28
d_call: TRBD1

cdr3_aa: CASSPNVAGVDGELFF
j_call: TRBJ2-2
clone_size: NA
v_call: TRBV9
d_call: TRBD2

cdr3_aa: CASRTGTLNTGELFF
j_call: TRBJ2-2
clone_size: NA
v_call: TRBV7-3
d_call: NA

cdr3_aa: CAWSPPTSGGVAQYF
j_call: TRBJ2-5
clone_size: once
v_call: TRBV30
d_call: TRBD2